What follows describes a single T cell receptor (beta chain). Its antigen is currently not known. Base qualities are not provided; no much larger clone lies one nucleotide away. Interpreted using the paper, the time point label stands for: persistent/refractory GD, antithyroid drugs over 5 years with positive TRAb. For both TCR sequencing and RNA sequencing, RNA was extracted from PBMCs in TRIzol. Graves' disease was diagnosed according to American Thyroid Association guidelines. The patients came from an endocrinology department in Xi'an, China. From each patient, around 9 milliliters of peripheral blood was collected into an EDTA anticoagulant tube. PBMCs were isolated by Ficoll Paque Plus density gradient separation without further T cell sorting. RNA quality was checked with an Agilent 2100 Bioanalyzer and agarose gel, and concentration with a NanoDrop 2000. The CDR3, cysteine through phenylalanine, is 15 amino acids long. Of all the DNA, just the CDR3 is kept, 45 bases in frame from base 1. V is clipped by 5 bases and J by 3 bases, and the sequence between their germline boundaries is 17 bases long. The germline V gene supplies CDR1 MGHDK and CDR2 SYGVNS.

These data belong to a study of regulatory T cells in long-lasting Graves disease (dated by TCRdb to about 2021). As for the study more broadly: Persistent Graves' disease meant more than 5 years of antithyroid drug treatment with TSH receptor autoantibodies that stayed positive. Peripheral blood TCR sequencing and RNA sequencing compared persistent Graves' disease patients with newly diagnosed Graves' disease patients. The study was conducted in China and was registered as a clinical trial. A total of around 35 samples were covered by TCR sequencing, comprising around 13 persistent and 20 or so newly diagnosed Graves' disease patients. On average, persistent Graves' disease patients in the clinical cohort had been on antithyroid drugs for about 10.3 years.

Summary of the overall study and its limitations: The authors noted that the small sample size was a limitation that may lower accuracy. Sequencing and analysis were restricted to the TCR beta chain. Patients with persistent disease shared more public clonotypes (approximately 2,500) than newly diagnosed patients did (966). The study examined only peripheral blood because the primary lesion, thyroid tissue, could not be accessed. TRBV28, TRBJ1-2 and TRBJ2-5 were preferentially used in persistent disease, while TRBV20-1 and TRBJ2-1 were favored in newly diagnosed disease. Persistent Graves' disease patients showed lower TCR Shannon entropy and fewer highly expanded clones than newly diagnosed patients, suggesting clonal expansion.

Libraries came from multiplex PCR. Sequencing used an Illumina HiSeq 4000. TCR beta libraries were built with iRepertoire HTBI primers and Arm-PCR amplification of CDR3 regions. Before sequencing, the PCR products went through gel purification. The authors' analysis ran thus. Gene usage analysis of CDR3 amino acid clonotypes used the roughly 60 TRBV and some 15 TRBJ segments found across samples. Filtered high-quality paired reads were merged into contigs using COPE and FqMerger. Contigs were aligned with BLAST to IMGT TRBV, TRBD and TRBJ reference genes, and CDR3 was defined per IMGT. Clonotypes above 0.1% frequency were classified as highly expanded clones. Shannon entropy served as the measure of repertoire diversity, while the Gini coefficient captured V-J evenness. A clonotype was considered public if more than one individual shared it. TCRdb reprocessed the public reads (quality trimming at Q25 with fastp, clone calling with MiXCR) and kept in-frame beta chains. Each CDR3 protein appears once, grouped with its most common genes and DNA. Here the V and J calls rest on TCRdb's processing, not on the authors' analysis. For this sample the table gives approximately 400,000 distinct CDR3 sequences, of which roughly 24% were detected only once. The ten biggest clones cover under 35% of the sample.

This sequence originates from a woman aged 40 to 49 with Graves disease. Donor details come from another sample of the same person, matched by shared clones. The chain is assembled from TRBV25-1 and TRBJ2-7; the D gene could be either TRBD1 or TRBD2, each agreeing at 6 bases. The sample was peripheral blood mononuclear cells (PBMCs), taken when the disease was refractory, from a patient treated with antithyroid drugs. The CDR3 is CASSLLVGGSYEQYF. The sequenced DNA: TGTGCCAGCAGTCTCTTGGTGGGGGGCAGCTACGAGCAGTACTTC.